This T cell receptor beta chain was captured by sequencing in a study of PD-1 blockade in classical Hodgkin lymphoma. No patient escaped relapse after autologous stem cell transplantation, and brentuximab vedotin exposure varied. Repertoires were generated with immunoSEQ multiplex PCR, while TCRdb's copy carries only in-frame clones and drops some. The table records tens of thousands of clones, around 80% of them present only once. The CDR3 is 14 residues long. The V end lost 5 bases, the J end lost 1 base, and 8 bases lay between the germline ends. Germline loops: CDR1 MNHEY, CDR2 SVGAGI. The sequence derives from a human donor with classical Hodgkin lymphoma. The J gene is TRBJ2-2, the V gene TRBV6-5; no clear D gene. Sequenced material: peripheral blood mononuclear cells (PBMCs), taken before the second cycle of nivolumab. The CDR3, as DNA: TGTGCCAGCAGTCAATTTTTGAACACCGGGGAGCTGTTTTTT. This codes for CASSQFLNTGELFF.